The next 17 T cell receptor beta chains were all read from a single sample in a study of blood T cell repertoires in COVID-19. The repertoire was sequenced with immunoSEQ multiplex PCR; TCRdb's copy has only in-frame clones and lacks some. The table lists around 86,000 clones, 84% of them singletons. Sequencing used peripheral blood. These receptor sequences come from a human donor in a cohort sampled during active COVID-19.

The chain is built from TRBV19 and TRBJ2-2; 12 nucleotides match TRBD2. Germline trimming cut 3 bases from V and 6 bases from J; bases unmatched to any gene: 2. This CDR3 is built from 15 residues. CDR1 LNHDA and CDR2 SQIVND come from the germline V gene (reference sequence). The CDR3 reads CASSIRTSGAGELFF. In DNA, the CDR3 is TGTGCCAGTAGTATCAGGACTAGCGGGGCCGGGGAGCTGTTTTTT.

V usage is TRBV25-1 and J usage is TRBJ2-5, with 7 positions matching TRBD2. Trimming at V came to 5 bases and at J to 2 bases, leaving 2 bases not matched to a gene. This CDR3 is built from 13 residues. Germline V gene sequence: CDR1 MGHDK, CDR2 SYGVNS. CDR3: CASSWDYQETQYF. The CDR3 nucleotides are TGTGCCAGCAGTTGGGACTATCAAGAGACCCAGTACTTC.

This clone was seen more than once but under ten times. The chain is built from TRBV2 and TRBJ1-6; TRBD1 aligns across 9 bases. The germline gives CDR1 SNHLY, CDR2 FYNNEI. CDR3 length: 15 amino acids. V lost 6 bases to trimming and J lost 7 bases; unmatched junction nucleotides: 7. CDR3 nucleotide sequence: TGTGCCAGCAGGGGCCGACAGGGGGAGAATTCACCCCTCCACTTT. Its translation: CASRGRQGENSPLHF.

V usage is TRBV5-8 and J usage is TRBJ1-4; D is uncertain. Germline CDR1 SGHTS, CDR2 YDEGEE. Trimming cost V 0 bases and J 7 bases, with 13 bases left between them. CDR3 length equals 15 residues. The CDR3 DNA follows: TGTGCCAGCAGCTTGGTGGGCCAGGAAGGTGAAAAACTGTTTTTT. Translating it yields CASSLVGQEGEKLFF.

J is TRBJ1-5 and V is TRBV2, with TRBD1 identical over 9 bases. The CDR3 has 15 residues. The germline gives CDR1 SNHLY, CDR2 FYNNEI. The ends lost 8 bases at V and 5 bases at J; junction bases unmatched: 10. Here the CDR3 DNA reads TGTGCCAGCGACAAGGGACAGGGAGGAGATCAGCCCCAGCATTTT. Residues: CASDKGQGGDQPQHF.

This clone was picked up a small number of times. This chain uses TRBV5-1 with TRBJ2-7; D possibly corresponds to TRBD1 (6 bases). Trimming cost V 2 bases and J 5 bases, with 14 bases left between them. This CDR3 has 14 residues. The germline gives CDR1 SGHRS, CDR2 YFSETQ. The CDR3 region is CASSLELGAHEQYF. DNA for the CDR3: TGCGCCAGCAGCTTAGAGCTGGGGGCTCACGAGCAGTACTTC.

The V gene is TRBV12-3 or TRBV12-4, the J gene TRBJ1-5; D uncertain. V gave up 8 bases and J gave up 0 bases, with 8 bases separating them. The CDR3 spans 13 residues. The chain's CDR3 is CASGPDSNQPQHF. DNA of the CDR3: TGTGCCAGCGGGCCAGATAGCAATCAGCCCCAGCATTTT.

The chain combines TRBV12-3 or TRBV12-4 with TRBJ2-5, with no clear D. Trimming shortened V by 8 bases and J by 5 bases, and 15 bases separated the two germline ends. CDR3 length equals 13 residues. CDR3: CASHPDKAETQYF. As DNA, the CDR3 is TGTGCCAGCCACCCCGACAAGGCTGAGACCCAGTACTTC.

This chain uses TRBV7-8 with TRBJ1-1, with D possibly being TRBD1 (5 bases). This CDR3 has 13 residues. Germline V gene data show CDR1 as SGHVS and CDR2 as FQNEAQ. V dropped 1 base and J dropped 4 bases, with 7 bases sitting between them. This CDR3 reads CASSLGGGTEAFF. In DNA form, the CDR3 reads TGTGCCAGCAGCTTAGGGGGCGGCACTGAAGCTTTCTTT.

The chain combines TRBV5-1 with TRBJ2-1; 7 nucleotides line up with TRBD2. Per the germline V gene, CDR1 is SGHRS and CDR2 is YFSETQ. This CDR3 is built from 15 residues. V was clipped by 0 bases and J by 4 bases; unmatched bases: 4. The CDR3 spells CASSLGASGYNEQFF. The DNA of the CDR3 is TGCGCCAGCAGCTTGGGGGCTAGCGGTTACAATGAGCAGTTCTTC.

The chain links TRBV12-3 or TRBV12-4 to TRBJ2-7; D unclear. This CDR3 spans 12 amino acids. Trimming took off 0 bases at V and 8 bases at J, with 8 bases between the two ends. The CDR3 DNA follows: TGTGCCAGCAGTTTAGCGTCTGGGCAGCAGTACTTC. It translates to CASSLASGQQYF.

This chain uses TRBV7-7 with TRBJ1-5, with D possibly matching TRBD1 (5 bases). Per germline, CDR1 SSHAT and CDR2 FNYEAQ (reference sequence). V gave up 3 bases and J gave up 7 bases, with 16 bases separating them. The CDR3 sequence is 15 residues long. DNA of the CDR3: TGTGCCAGCAGCTTTCGTACGGGGGGTGACCAGCCCCAGCATTTT. Translation: CASSFRTGGDQPQHF.

The chain links TRBV9 to TRBJ2-2; D possibly corresponds to TRBD2 (5 bases). Germline loops: CDR1 SGDLS, CDR2 YYNGEE. Trimming cost V 8 bases and J 1 base, with 6 bases left between them. The CDR3 consists of 12 residues. For the CDR3, the DNA is TGTGCCAGTCGGGGGAACACCGGGGAGCTGTTTTTT. Encoded protein: CASRGNTGELFF.

This clone appeared a single time. The rearrangement links TRBV5-1 to TRBJ1-5; D perhaps matches TRBD1 (5 bases). Germline-derived CDR1 and CDR2 are SGHRS and YFSETQ. The CDR3 runs 15 residues. With 4 bases removed from V and 5 bases from J, the gap between germline ends came to 16 bases. In DNA form, the CDR3 reads TGCGCCAGCAGCGCCTTGCCGGGGGGAGATCAGCCCCAGCATTTT. Protein sequence: CASSALPGGDQPQHF.

CDR3 DNA: TGCGCCAGCAGCAGGGAGAACACCGGGGAGCTGTTTTTT. Protein sequence: CASSRENTGELFF. The chain has TRBV10-1 and TRBJ2-2; maybe TRBD1 (5 bases). The CDR3 has 13 residues. V lost 6 bases, J lost 1 base, and 6 bases lay in between. Germline V gene sequence: CDR1 WNHNN, CDR2 SYGVQD (reference sequence).

The J gene is TRBJ1-4, the V gene TRBV19, with D possibly matching TRBD1 (5 bases). V was clipped by 7 bases and J by 8 bases, with 17 bases between them. Germline V lookup: CDR1 LNHDA, CDR2 SQIVND (reference sequence). There are 14 residues in the CDR3. The DNA of the CDR3 is TGTGCCAGTACCACCGGACAAGTTCGGGAAAAACTGTTTTTT. Its translation is CASTTGQVREKLFF.

The chain is built from TRBV18 and TRBJ1-6; D not certain. The CDR3 spans 16 residues. Per the germline V gene, CDR1 is KGHSH and CDR2 is LQKENI. The V end was cut by 2 bases, the J end by 5 bases, with 13 bases between. CDR3 in amino acids: CASSPLAETNNSPLHF. CDR3 in DNA: TGTGCCAGCTCACCATTGGCAGAGACAAATAATTCACCCCTCCACTTT.